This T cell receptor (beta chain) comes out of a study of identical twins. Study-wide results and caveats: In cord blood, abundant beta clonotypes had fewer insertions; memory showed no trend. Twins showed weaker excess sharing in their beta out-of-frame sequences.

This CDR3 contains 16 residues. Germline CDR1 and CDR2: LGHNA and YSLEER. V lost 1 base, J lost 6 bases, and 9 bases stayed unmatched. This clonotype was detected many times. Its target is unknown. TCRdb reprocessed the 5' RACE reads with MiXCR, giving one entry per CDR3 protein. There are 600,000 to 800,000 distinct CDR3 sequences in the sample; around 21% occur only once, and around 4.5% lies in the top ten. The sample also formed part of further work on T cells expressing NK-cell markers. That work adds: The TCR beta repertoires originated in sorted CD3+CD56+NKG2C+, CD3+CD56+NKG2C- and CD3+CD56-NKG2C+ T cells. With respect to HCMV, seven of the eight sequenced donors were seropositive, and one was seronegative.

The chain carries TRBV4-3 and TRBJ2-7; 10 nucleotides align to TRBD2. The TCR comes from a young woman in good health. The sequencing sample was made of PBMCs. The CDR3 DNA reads TGCGCCAGCAGCCAAGCGAACCTAGCGGGAGTTGGCGAGCAGTACTTC. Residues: CASSQANLAGVGEQYF.